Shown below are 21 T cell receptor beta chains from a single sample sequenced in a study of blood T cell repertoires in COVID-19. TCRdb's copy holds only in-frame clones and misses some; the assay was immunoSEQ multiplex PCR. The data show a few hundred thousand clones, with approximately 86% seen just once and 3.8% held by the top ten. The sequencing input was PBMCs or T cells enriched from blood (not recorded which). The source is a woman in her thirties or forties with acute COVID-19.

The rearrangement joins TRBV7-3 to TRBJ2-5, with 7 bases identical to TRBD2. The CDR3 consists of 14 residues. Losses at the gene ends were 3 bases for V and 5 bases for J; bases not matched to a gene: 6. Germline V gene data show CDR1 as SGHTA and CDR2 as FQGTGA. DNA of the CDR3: TGTGCCAGCAGCTTGGGGGGGTTGACGGAGACCCAGTACTTC. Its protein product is CASSLGGLTETQYF. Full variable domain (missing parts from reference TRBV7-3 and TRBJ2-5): GAGVSQTPSNKVTEKGKYVELRCDPISGHTALYWYRQSLGQGPEFLIYFQGTGAADDSGLPNDRFFAVRPEGSVSTLKIQRTERGDSAVYLCASSLGGLTETQYFGPGTRLLVL.

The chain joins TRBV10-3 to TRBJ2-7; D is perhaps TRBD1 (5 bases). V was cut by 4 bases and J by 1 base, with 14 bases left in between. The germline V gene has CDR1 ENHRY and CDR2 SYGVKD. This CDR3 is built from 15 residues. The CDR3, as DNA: TGTGCCATCAGTGGTGAAGGGGCAGGGTCCTACGAGCAGTACTTC. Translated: CAISGEGAGSYEQYF.

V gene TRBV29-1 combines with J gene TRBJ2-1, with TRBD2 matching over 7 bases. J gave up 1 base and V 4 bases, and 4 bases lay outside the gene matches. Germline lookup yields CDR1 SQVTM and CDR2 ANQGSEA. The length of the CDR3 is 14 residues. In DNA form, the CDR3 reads TGCAGCGTTGGGGGAGCGGGATCCTACAATGAGCAGTTCTTC. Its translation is CSVGGAGSYNEQFF.

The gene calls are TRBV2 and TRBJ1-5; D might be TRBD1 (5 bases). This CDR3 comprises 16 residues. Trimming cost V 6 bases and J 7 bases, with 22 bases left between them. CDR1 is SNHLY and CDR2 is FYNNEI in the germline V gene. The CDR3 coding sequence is TGTGCCAGCAGGGGTAGAAGACAGAACCCCGGCCAGCCCCAGCATTTT. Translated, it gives CASRGRRQNPGQPQHF.

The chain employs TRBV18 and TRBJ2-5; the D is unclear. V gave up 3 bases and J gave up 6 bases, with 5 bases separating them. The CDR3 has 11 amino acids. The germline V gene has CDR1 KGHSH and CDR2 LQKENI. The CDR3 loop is CASSPEKTQYF. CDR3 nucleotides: TGTGCCAGCTCACCCGAGAAGACCCAGTACTTC.

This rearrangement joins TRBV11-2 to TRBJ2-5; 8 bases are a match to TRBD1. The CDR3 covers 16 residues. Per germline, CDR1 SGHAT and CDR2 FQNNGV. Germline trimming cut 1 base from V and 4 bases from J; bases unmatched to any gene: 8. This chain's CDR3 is CASSLGGTGRGETQYF. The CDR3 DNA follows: TGTGCCAGCAGCTTAGGGGGGACAGGCCGAGGAGAGACCCAGTACTTC.

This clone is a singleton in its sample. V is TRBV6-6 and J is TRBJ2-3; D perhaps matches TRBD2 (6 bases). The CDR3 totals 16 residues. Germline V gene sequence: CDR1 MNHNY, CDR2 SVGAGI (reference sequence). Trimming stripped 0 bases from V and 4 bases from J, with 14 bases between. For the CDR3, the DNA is TGTGCCAGCAGTTACTCAATCGCGGGAAGTCCAGATACGCAGTATTTT. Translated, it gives CASSYSIAGSPDTQYF.

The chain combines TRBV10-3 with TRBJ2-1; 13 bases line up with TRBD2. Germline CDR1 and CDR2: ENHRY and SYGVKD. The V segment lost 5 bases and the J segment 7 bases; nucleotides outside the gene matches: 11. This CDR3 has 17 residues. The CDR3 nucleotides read TGTGCCATCAGTAAGAGGGACGGGACTAGCGGGACAAATGAGCAGTTCTTC. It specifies CAISKRDGTSGTNEQFF.

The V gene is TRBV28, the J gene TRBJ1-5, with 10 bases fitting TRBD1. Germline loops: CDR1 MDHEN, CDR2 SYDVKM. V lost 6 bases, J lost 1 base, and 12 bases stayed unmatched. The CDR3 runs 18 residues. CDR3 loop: CASSPEGQGFLSNQPQHF. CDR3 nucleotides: TGTGCCAGCAGCCCCGAGGGACAGGGGTTCCTGAGCAATCAGCCCCAGCATTTT.

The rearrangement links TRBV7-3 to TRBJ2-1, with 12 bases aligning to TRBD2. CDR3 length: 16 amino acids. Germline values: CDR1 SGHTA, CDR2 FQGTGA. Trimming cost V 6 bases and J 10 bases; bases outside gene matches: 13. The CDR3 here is CASRPQGSSGREEQFF. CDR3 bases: TGTGCCAGCAGACCCCAGGGGTCTAGCGGGAGGGAGGAGCAGTTCTTC.

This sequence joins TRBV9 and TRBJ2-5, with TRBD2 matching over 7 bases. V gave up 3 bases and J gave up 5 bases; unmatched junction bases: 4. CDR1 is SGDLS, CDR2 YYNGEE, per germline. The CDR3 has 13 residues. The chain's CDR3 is CASSAGLWETQYF. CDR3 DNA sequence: TGTGCCAGCAGCGCGGGACTATGGGAGACCCAGTACTTC. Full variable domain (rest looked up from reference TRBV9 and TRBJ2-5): DSGVTQTPKHLITATGQRVTLRCSPRSGDLSVYWYQQSLDQGLQFLIQYYNGEERAKGNILERFSAQQFPDLHSELNLSSLELGDSALYFCASSAGLWETQYFGPGTRLLVL.

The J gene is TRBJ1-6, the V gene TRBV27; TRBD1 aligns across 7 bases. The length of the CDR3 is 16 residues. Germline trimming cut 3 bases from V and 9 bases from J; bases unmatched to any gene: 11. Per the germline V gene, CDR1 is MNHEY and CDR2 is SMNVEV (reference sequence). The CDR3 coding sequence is TGTGCCAGCAGTTTCACCCACGGACAGGTAGCTTCACCCCTCCACTTT. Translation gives CASSFTHGQVASPLHF.

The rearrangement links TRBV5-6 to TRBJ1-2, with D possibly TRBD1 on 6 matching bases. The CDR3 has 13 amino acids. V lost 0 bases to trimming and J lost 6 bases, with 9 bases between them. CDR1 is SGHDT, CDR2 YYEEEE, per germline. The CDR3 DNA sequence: TGTGCCAGCAGCTTGGACAGGGTTGATGGCTACACCTTC. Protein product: CASSLDRVDGYTF. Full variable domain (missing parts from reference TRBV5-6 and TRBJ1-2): DAGVTQSPTHLIKTRGQQVTLRCSPKSGHDTVSWYQQALGQGPQFIFQYYEEEERQRGNFPDRFSGHQFPNYSSELNVNALLLGDSALYLCASSLDRVDGYTFGSGTRLTVV.

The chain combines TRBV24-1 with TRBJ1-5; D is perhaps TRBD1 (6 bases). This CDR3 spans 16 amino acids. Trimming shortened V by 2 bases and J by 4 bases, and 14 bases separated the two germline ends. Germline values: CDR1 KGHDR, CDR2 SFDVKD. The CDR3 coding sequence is TGTGCCACCAGTGATTCTACAGGGTTTCGAAATCAGCCCCAGCATTTT. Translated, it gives CATSDSTGFRNQPQHF.

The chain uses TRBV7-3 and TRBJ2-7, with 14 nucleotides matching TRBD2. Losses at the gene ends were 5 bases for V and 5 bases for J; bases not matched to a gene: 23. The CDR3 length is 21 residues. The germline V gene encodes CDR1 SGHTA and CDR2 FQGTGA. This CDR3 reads CASSKRQDPRLAGGRWDEQYF. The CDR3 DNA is TGTGCCAGCAGCAAACGACAGGACCCCCGACTAGCGGGAGGGCGATGGGACGAGCAGTACTTC. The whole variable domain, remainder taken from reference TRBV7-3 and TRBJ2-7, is GAGVSQTPSNKVTEKGKYVELRCDPISGHTALYWYRQSLGQGPEFLIYFQGTGAADDSGLPNDRFFAVRPEGSVSTLKIQRTERGDSAVYLCASSKRQDPRLAGGRWDEQYFGPGTRLTVT.

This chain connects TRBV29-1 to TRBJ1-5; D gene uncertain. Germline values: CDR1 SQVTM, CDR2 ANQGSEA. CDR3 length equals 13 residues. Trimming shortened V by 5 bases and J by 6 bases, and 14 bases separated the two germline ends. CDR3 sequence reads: CSVRDTDTQPQHF. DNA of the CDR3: TGCAGCGTTAGAGACACAGACACTCAGCCCCAGCATTTT.

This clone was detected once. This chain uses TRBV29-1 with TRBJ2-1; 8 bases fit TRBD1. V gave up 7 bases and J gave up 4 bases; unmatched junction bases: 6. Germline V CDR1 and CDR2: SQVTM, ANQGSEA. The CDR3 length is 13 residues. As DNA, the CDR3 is TGCAGCGCAACGGGACAGGATTACAATGAGCAGTTCTTC. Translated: CSATGQDYNEQFF.

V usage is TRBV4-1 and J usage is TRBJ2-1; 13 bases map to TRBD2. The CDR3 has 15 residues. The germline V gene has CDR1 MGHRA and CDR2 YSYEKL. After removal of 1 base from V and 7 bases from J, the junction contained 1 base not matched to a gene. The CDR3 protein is CASSQGTSGRNEQFF. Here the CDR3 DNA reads TGCGCCAGCAGCCAAGGGACTAGCGGGAGAAATGAGCAGTTCTTC.

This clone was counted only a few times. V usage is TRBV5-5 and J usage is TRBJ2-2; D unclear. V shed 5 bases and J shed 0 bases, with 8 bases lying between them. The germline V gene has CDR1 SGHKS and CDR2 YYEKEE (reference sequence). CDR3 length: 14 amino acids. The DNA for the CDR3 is TGTGCCAGCAGAGAGAATGCGAACACCGGGGAGCTGTTTTTT. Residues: CASRENANTGELFF. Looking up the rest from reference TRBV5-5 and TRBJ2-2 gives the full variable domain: DAGVTQSPTHLIKTRGQQVTLRCSPISGHKSVSWYQQVLGQGPQFIFQYYEKEERGRGNFPDRFSARQFPNYSSELNVNALLLGDSALYLCASRENANTGELFFGEGSRLTVL.

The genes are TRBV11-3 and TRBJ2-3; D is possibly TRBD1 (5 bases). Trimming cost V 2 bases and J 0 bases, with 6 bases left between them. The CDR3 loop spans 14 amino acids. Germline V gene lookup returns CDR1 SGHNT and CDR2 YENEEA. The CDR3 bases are TGTGCCAGCAGCTTAAGACAGAGCACAGATACGCAGTATTTT. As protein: CASSLRQSTDTQYF.

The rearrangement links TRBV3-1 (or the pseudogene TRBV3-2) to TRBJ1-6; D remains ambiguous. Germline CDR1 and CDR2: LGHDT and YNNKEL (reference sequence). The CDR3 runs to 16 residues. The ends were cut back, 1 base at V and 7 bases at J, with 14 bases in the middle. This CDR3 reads CASSQVAGSRNSPLHF. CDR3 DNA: TGTGCCAGCAGCCAAGTAGCTGGGAGTAGGAATTCACCCCTCCACTTT.